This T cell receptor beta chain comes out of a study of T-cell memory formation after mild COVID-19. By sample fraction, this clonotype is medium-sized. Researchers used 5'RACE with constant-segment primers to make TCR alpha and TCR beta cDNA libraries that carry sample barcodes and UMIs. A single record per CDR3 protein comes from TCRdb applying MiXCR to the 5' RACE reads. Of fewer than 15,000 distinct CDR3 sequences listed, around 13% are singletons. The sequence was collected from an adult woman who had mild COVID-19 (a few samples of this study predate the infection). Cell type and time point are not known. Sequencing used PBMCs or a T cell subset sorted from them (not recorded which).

As DNA, the CDR3 is TGTGCCAGCAGCCAAGGGGCGATCTGGCCACGGGAGACCCAGTACTTC. Protein sequence: CASSQGAIWPRETQYF. The V gene is TRBV5-5, the J gene TRBJ2-5, with a possible D match to TRBD1 (5 bases). V lost 4 bases and J 5 bases, leaving 21 bases between the germline ends. Per the germline V gene, CDR1 is SGHKS and CDR2 is YYEKEE (reference sequence). CDR3 size: 16 residues.